This entry features one TCR beta chain sequence. Antigen: not known. This CDR3 region has 16 residues. In germline, CDR1 is SGHKS, CDR2 YYEKEE (reference sequence). V was cut by 4 bases and J by 4 bases, with 17 bases left in between. Those who donated were healthy bone marrow donors. With 60 Vbeta and 13 Jbeta primers, the PCR was carried out. Method: immunoSEQ multiplex PCR; TCRdb's copy keeps in-frame clones and lacks some. The data show some 120,000 clones, less than 85% seen once. This entry belongs to a study of cytomegalovirus exposure and HLA in healthy donors. Overall study: Genetic ancestry analysis placed approximately 79% of the 300 to 500 donors that were genotyped in the Caucasian-associated cluster. Study outcomes and limitations: Rare sequences made up most TCRs, while some public TCRs were found in many donors.

The specimen was PBMCs. The chain links TRBV5-5 to TRBJ1-4; D might be TRBD1 (5 bases). The sequence was collected from a man in his late teens or twenties in good health and CMV-seropositive. CDR3 sequence: CASSLLLGDFNEKLFF. The CDR3, as DNA: TGTGCCAGCAGCCTCCTTTTGGGGGACTTTAATGAAAAACTGTTTTTT.